This T cell receptor (beta chain) is from a study of blood T cell repertoires in COVID-19. Study-level information: The samples span acute and convalescent COVID-19 from the United States, Italy and Spain. In each case, the material was cDNA or gDNA derived from T cells, B-cell-depleted T cells, or PBMCs.

V was cut by 4 bases and J by 5 bases, with 19 bases left in between. Germline V lookup: CDR1 SGHRS, CDR2 YFSETQ. The CDR3 sequence is 16 residues long. In the authors' workflow: For nucleated cells, counts were estimated from reference gene primer amplification. The table came from immunoSEQ multiplex PCR; TCRdb's copy has only in-frame clones and leaves some out. V and J calls and clone size are copied from that table; D and trimming were computed from the DNA. The sample carries 85,000 to 100,000 clones, 80% recorded once. This clone was seen more than once but under ten times. This clonotype was sampled from a man over 45 who had recovered from COVID-19. The sequenced sample was peripheral blood. The J gene is TRBJ2-4, the V gene TRBV5-1; D possibly corresponds to TRBD2 (7 bases). Written as DNA, the CDR3 is TGCGCCAGCAGCCAGGGTGGGACGGGGGGCCAAAACATTCAGTACTTC. As protein: CASSQGGTGGQNIQYF.